The next 3 T cell receptor beta chains were all read from a single sample in a study of T cell clonotyping in hematopoietic cell transplantation. Clones were sequenced by immunoSEQ multiplex PCR, and TCRdb holds only the in-frame ones, with some missing. Of roughly 37,000 clones listed, roughly 88% are singletons. Sequenced sample: peripheral blood mononuclear cells. These receptors came from a woman in her thirties or forties in good health. Some clones in this sample may be carry-over from other donors' samples.

This chain joins TRBV4-2 and TRBJ2-7; the match to TRBD2 covers 11 bases. The V gene end was trimmed by 0 bases and the J gene end by 3 bases; junction bases not matched to a gene: 4. The CDR3 has 16 amino acids. CDR1 is LGHNA and CDR2 is YNFKEQ in the germline V gene. The CDR3 reads CASSQDWTSGLYEQYF. The CDR3 bases are TGTGCCAGCAGCCAAGATTGGACTAGCGGGCTCTACGAGCAGTACTTC.

The chain carries TRBV5-1 and TRBJ1-2; 10 bases fit TRBD1. Per germline, CDR1 SGHRS and CDR2 YFSETQ. This CDR3 spans 17 amino acids. V lost 0 bases, J lost 2 bases, and 7 bases stayed unmatched. CDR3 sequence (DNA): TGCGCCAGCAGCTTGGAGCCTCCGGGACAGGGGAACTATGGCTACACCTTC. This translates into CASSLEPPGQGNYGYTF.

Written as DNA, the CDR3 is TGTGCCAGCAGCAGGACAGCCGGCTATGGCTACACCTTC. Translation gives CASSRTAGYGYTF. The gene calls are TRBV5-4 and TRBJ1-2; possible D gene TRBD1, 6 bases. The CDR3 length is 13 residues. Per germline, CDR1 SGHNT and CDR2 YYREEE (reference sequence). V dropped 4 bases and J dropped 4 bases, with 11 bases sitting between them.